Listed below are T cell receptor beta chains from one sample, sequenced in a study of T cell responses to AZD1222 COVID-19 vaccine. The table came from immunoSEQ multiplex PCR; TCRdb's copy has only in-frame clones and leaves some out. Of approximately 210,000 clones in the sample, about nine tenths were seen once. Sequenced material: peripheral blood, taken 28 days after the second AZD1222 dose. Receptors originate from an adult who received the AZD1222 COVID-19 vaccine. Both conserved end residues are part of each CDR3. A D gene is named only where the DNA matches it firmly. Size is omitted from some rows. Given values are once, few, many or a class for expanded clones.

TRBJ2-1	TRBV28	NA	NA	CASSLVYNEQFF	TGTGCCAGCAGTTTAGTCTACAATGAGCAGTTCTTC
TRBJ2-7	TRBV3-1/TRBV3-2	NA	NA	CASSPTPGFTYEQYF	TGTGCCAGCAGCCCGACCCCAGGGTTTACCTACGAGCAGTACTTC
TRBJ2-5	TRBV27	NA	NA	CASSPSGTIRRETQYF	TGTGCCAGCAGTCCCTCAGGGACCATCAGGAGGGAGACCCAGTACTTC
TRBJ1-2	TRBV6-1	NA	NA	CASSERGRADGYTF	TGTGCCAGCAGTGAAAGGGGCAGGGCAGATGGCTACACCTTC
TRBJ2-7	TRBV29-1	NA	once	CSVDLQGIDEQYF	TGCAGCGTTGATTTACAGGGAATCGACGAGCAGTACTTC
TRBJ2-5	TRBV6-5	NA	NA	CASSYMGLDQETQYF	TGTGCCAGCAGTTATATGGGACTTGATCAAGAGACCCAGTACTTC
TRBJ1-2	TRBV5-1	TRBD1	NA	CASSRTGGTGNYGYTF	TGCGCCAGCAGCCGAACCGGGGGGACAGGGAACTATGGCTACACCTTC
TRBJ2-3	TRBV2	NA	many	CASSEHYTQYF	TGTGCCAGCAGTGAACATTATACGCAGTATTTT
TRBJ1-1	TRBV7-2	NA	NA	CASSSQHSITEAFF	TGTGCCAGCAGCTCCCAGCACAGTATCACTGAAGCTTTCTTT
TRBJ1-4	TRBV5-1	TRBD1	NA	CASSLGQGATNEKLFF	TGCGCCAGCAGCTTGGGACAGGGGGCAACTAATGAAAAACTGTTTTTT
TRBJ1-3	TRBV5-8	NA	NA	CASSSQMTSGNTIYF	TGTGCCAGCAGCTCCCAAATGACGAGCGGAAACACCATATATTTT
TRBJ2-2	TRBV5-1	TRBD2	NA	CASSSSGTPGELFF	TGCGCCAGCAGCTCTAGCGGTACCCCCGGGGAGCTGTTTTTT
TRBJ2-3	TRBV30	NA	NA	CAWSRGRTTDTQYF	TGTGCCTGGAGTAGGGGTAGAACCACAGATACGCAGTATTTT
TRBJ2-1	TRBV19	NA	NA	CARNIWDLGEQFF	TGTGCCAGGAATATTTGGGATCTGGGTGAGCAGTTCTTC
TRBJ2-2	TRBV4-2	TRBD2	few	CASSQEERREIGELFF	TGTGCCAGCAGCCAAGAAGAACGGCGGGAGATCGGGGAGCTGTTTTTT
TRBJ1-6	TRBV14	TRBD1	NA	CASRSRGRIGNSPLHF	TGTGCCAGCAGATCCAGGGGGCGGATCGGTAATTCACCCCTCCACTTT
TRBJ1-1	TRBV11-2	NA	once	CASTEGKGGTEAFF	TGTGCCAGCACAGAGGGAAAGGGAGGCACTGAAGCTTTCTTT
TRBJ2-6	TRBV2	NA	NA	CASSEYPNSGANVLTF	TGTGCCAGCAGTGAATACCCCAACTCTGGGGCCAACGTCCTGACTTTC
TRBJ1-2	TRBV30	NA	NA	CAWSPQGLENGYTF	TGTGCCTGGAGTCCCCAGGGATTAGAGAATGGCTACACCTTC